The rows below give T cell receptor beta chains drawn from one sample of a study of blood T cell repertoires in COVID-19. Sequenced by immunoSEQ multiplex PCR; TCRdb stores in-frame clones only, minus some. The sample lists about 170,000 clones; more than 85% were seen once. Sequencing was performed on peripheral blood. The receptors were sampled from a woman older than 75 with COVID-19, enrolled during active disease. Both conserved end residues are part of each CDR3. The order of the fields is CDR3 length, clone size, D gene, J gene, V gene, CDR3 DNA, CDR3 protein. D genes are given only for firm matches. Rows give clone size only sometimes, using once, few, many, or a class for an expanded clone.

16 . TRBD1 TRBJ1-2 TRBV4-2 TGTGCCAGCAGCCACGACGGGACAGCCGCTAACTATGGCTACACCTTC CASSHDGTAANYGYTF
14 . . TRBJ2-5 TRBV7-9 TGTGCCAGCAGCTTCTCACTAGTCAAGGAGACCCAGTACTTC CASSFSLVKETQYF
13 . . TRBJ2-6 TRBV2 TGTGCCAGCACGAGCTCTGGGGCCAACGTCCTGACTTTC CASTSSGANVLTF
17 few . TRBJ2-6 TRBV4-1 TGCGCCAGCAGCCAAGAAGCAAGTCTCTCTGGGGCCAACGTCCTGACTTTC CASSQEASLSGANVLTF
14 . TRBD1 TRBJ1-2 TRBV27 TGTGCCAGCCGTCGACAGGGAAGTAACTATGGCTACACCTTC CASRRQGSNYGYTF
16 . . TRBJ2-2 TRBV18 TGTGCCAGCTTCACCAGTGGGCCCCCTAACACCGGGGAGCTGTTTTTT CASFTSGPPNTGELFF
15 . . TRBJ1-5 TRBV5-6 TGTGCCAGTAGTCTTTATGGGGCGCAGGGTCAGCCCCAGCATTTT CASSLYGAQGQPQHF
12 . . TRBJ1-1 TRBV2 TGTGCCAGCAGTGAAGATAGCACTGAAGCTTTCTTT CASSEDSTEAFF
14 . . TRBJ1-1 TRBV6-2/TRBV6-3 TGTGCCAGCAGTCCGATAGGGGCGAACACTGAAGCTTTCTTT CASSPIGANTEAFF
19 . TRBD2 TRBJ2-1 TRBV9 TGTGCCAGCAGCCTTCCGGTGGCTAGCGGGAGTCATGGTTACAATGAGCAGTTCTTC CASSLPVASGSHGYNEQFF
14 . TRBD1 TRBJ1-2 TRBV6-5 TGTGCCGGAGCAGCTGACAGGGAGGCCTATGGCTACACCTTC CAGAADREAYGYTF
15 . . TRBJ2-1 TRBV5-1 TGCGCCAGCAGCCTCCGGGACAACCGGGTCAATGAGCAGTTCTTC CASSLRDNRVNEQFF
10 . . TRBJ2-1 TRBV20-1 TGCAGTGCCCCCCTCAATGAGCAGTTCTTC CSAPLNEQFF
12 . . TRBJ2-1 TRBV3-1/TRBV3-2 TGTGCCAGCAGCCAAGCTGGAGTTGGGCAGTTCTTC CASSQAGVGQFF
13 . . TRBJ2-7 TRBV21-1 TGTGCCAGCAGCAATACAGGGCTCTACGAGCAGTACTTC CASSNTGLYEQYF
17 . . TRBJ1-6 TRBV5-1 TGCGCCAGCAGCCGAGGACAGTCTCGAGTCCCAAATTCACCCCTCCACTTT CASSRGQSRVPNSPLHF
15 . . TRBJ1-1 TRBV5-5 TGTGCCAGCAGCTTACAGGGTGGGGAGAACACTGAAGCTTTCTTT CASSLQGGENTEAFF
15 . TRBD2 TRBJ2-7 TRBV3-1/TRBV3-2 TGTGCCAGCAGCCAAACTGGGAGGGAGGCCTACGAGCAGTACTTC CASSQTGREAYEQYF
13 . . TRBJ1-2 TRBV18 TGTGCCAGCTCCCTTCGGGAGGGTGATGGCTACACCTTC CASSLREGDGYTF
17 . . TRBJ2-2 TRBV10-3 TGTGCCATCAGTGCCGCATCAGGGCGAGGAACTCCCGGGGAGCTGTTTTTT CAISAASGRGTPGELFF
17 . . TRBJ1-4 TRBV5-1 TGCGCCAAACAGATGAGGAGGGCGAACCATACAAATGAAAAACTGTTTTTT CAKQMRRANHTNEKLFF
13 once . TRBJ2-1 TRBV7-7 TGTGCTAGCAGCTTAGGCGAACAGAATGAGCAGTTCTTC CASSLGEQNEQFF
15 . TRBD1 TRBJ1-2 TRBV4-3 TGCGCCAGCAGCCAAAGGACAGGGAATATAGATGGCTACACCTTC CASSQRTGNIDGYTF
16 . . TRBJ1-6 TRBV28 TGTGCCAGCAGTTTTGACAGACACTCCTATAATTCACCCCTCCACTTT CASSFDRHSYNSPLHF
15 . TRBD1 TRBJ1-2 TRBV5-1 TGCGCCAGCAGCCCGGGACAGGGGGCAGCATATGGCTACACCTTC CASSPGQGAAYGYTF